This T cell receptor (beta chain) was captured by sequencing in a study of cytomegalovirus exposure and HLA in healthy donors. This clone showed up just a few times. The CDR3 is made up of 14 amino acids. Per germline, CDR1 SNHLY and CDR2 FYNNEI. Between the trimmed V and J ends, which lost 6 bases and 4 bases, there was a span of 13 bases. PCR amplification relied on 60 Vbeta primers (plus 13 Jbeta primers). Using immunoSEQ multiplex PCR, the repertoire was profiled, and TCRdb retains in-frame clones only, with some absent. The sample consists of 180,000 or so clones, roughly 80% of them appearing once.

The chain couples TRBV2 to TRBJ1-5, with D maybe TRBD1 (6 bases). The sample was PBMCs. This clonotype originated in a woman aged 45-65 years in good health and CMV-seropositive. The CDR3 loop is CASSLDSINQPQHF. CDR3 nucleotides: TGTGCCAGCAGCTTGGACAGCATTAATCAGCCCCAGCATTTT.